Presented here are 8 T cell receptor beta chains from one specimen sequenced in a study of blood T cell repertoires in COVID-19. Measured with immunoSEQ multiplex PCR; TCRdb has only the in-frame clones, and not every one. The table lists over 120,000 clones, over 75% of them singletons. Sequencing was carried out using peripheral blood. Receptors originate from a woman aged 50 to 60 with acute or convalescent COVID-19.

V usage is TRBV19 and J usage is TRBJ2-2; no clear D. CDR1 is LNHDA and CDR2 is SQIVND in the germline V gene (reference sequence). The CDR3 extends over 14 amino acids. V dropped 1 base and J dropped 4 bases, with 7 bases sitting between them. The CDR3 spells CASSIGGGTGELFF. CDR3 coding DNA: TGTGCCAGTAGTATAGGCGGCGGCACCGGGGAGCTGTTTTTT.

J is TRBJ1-1 and V is TRBV7-3, with D possibly TRBD1 on 5 matching bases. In germline, CDR1 is SGHTA, CDR2 FQGTGA. V lost 0 bases, J lost 8 bases, and 10 bases lay in between. The CDR3 is 13 amino acids. For the CDR3, the DNA is TGTGCCAGCAGCTTAACAGGGGCTACAGAAGCTTTCTTT. As protein: CASSLTGATEAFF.

The chain is built from TRBV3-1 (or the pseudogene TRBV3-2) and TRBJ2-4; 10 nucleotides align to TRBD2. Germline CDR1 LGHDT, CDR2 YNNKEL (reference sequence). The CDR3 spans 14 residues. With V trimmed by 1 base and J by 6 bases, 0 bases remained unmatched. This chain's CDR3 is CASSQGLAGNIQYF. The CDR3 DNA is TGTGCCAGCAGCCAAGGACTAGCGGGAAACATTCAGTACTTC.

The chain employs TRBV24-1 and TRBJ2-3; TRBD2 matches 8 bases. CDR1 is KGHDR, CDR2 SFDVKD, per germline. CDR3 length equals 15 residues. Germline trimming cut 4 bases from V and 6 bases from J; bases unmatched to any gene: 8. CDR3 bases: TGTGCCACCAGTGACCCGGGAGGGCCAGGGGATACGCAGTATTTT. Its protein product is CATSDPGGPGDTQYF.

The rearrangement links TRBV21-1 to TRBJ2-3; TRBD2, the D gene given by the table, was not confirmed from the DNA. TRBV21-1 is termed a pseudogene. CDR3 length: 18 residues. As DNA, the CDR3 is TGTGCCAGCAGCCCAGCCCCTAGCGGGGGTAAACGCACAGATACGCAGTATTTT. Protein sequence: CASSPAPSGGKRTDTQYF.

The V call is TRBV9, the J call TRBJ1-1; 9 bases align to TRBD1. Trimming cost V 0 bases and J 2 bases; bases outside gene matches: 5. The V gene's germline CDR1 is SGDLS and CDR2 YYNGEE. This CDR3 region has 16 residues. CDR3 DNA sequence: TGTGCCAGCAGCGTAGCCCCGGACAGGGGTAACACTGAAGCTTTCTTT. This gives the protein CASSVAPDRGNTEAFF.

The V call is TRBV19, the J call TRBJ1-5; 10 nucleotides line up with TRBD1. Germline V gene data show CDR1 as LNHDA and CDR2 as SQIVND (reference sequence). CDR3 length equals 15 residues. The J segment lost 0 bases and the V segment lost 6 bases, leaving 2 bases of the junction unmatched. In nucleotides, the CDR3 is TGTGCCAGTAGGGGACAGGGGATTAGCAATCAGCCCCAGCATTTT. Protein sequence: CASRGQGISNQPQHF. Based on the CDR3 plus reference TRBV19 and TRBJ1-5, the full variable domain is DGGITQSPKYLFRKEGQNVTLSCEQNLNHDAMYWYRQDPGQGLRLIYYSQIVNDFQKGDIAEGYSVSREKKESFPLTVTSAQKNPTAFYLCASRGQGISNQPQHFGDGTRLSIL.

The V gene is TRBV12-3 or TRBV12-4, the J gene TRBJ2-4; TRBD1 aligns across 7 bases. V lost 6 bases to trimming and J lost 13 bases; unmatched junction nucleotides: 3. The CDR3 spans 10 residues. The CDR3 sequence: CASRGDRQYF. DNA for the CDR3: TGTGCCAGCAGAGGGGACAGACAGTACTTC.